This T cell receptor (beta chain) was recorded in a study of T-cell reconstitution after alpha-beta-depleted transplantation in children. Regarding the study as a whole: About two months after transplant, alpha-beta T cells reportedly came from several hundred expanded graft clones. T-cell counts and diversity at one year following transplant were attributed mainly to newly produced T cells.

At least ten counts were recorded for this clonotype. Its antigen is unknown. CDR1 MGHRA and CDR2 YSYEKL come from the germline V gene. The length of the CDR3 is 16 residues. Trimming took 0 bases from V and 2 from J, leaving 11 bases between them. Using unique molecular identifiers, the investigators prepared the TCRbeta library. TCRdb redid the calling of the PCR reads with MiXCR, one entry per CDR3 protein. The data show about 440,000 distinct CDR3 sequences, over 40% seen once. This receptor was identified in a girl aged 2 to 9 with aplastic anemia, due to receive a stem cell transplant. The rearrangement joins TRBV4-1 to TRBJ2-1; D is uncertain. The specimen comprised PBMCs, sampled before TCRalphabeta/CD19-depleted stem cell transplant. CDR3 sequence reads: CASSQDQSAAYNEQFF. The CDR3 nucleotides read TGCGCCAGCAGCCAAGACCAAAGCGCAGCCTACAATGAGCAGTTCTTC.